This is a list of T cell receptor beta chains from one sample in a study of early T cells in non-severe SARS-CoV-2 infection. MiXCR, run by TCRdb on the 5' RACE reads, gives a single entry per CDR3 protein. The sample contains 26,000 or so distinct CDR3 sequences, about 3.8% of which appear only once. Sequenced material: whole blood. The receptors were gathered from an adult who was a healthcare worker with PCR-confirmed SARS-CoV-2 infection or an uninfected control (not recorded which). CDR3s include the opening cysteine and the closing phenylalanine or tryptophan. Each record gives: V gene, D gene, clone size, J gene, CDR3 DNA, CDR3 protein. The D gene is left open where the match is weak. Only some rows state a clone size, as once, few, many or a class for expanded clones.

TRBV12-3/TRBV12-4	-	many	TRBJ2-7	TGTGCCAGCAGTTTACGGGGATCCTACGAGCAGTACTTC	CASSLRGSYEQYF
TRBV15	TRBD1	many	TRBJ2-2	TGTGCCACCAGCACCTTACAGGGGGCCGCCGGGGAGCTGTTTTTT	CATSTLQGAAGELFF
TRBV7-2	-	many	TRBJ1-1	TGTGCCAGCAGCTTATTTGCGGCAGTGAGCGCGGTGACTGAAGCTTTCTTT	CASSLFAAVSAVTEAFF
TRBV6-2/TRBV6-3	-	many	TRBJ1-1	TGTGCCAGCAGGCCGGGGGTAATAAACACTGAAGCTTTCTTT	CASRPGVINTEAFF
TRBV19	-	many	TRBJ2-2	TGTGCCAGTAGTATTCCCGGGACTCCGAACACCGGGGAGCTGTTTTTT	CASSIPGTPNTGELFF
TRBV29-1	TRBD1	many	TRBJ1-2	TGCAGCGCCGGACAGGGAGGGGATGGCTATGGCTACACCTTC	CSAGQGGDGYGYTF
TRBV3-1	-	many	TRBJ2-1	TGTGCCAGCAGCCAAGAGCCAGCAACCTACAATGAGCAGTTCTTC	CASSQEPATYNEQFF
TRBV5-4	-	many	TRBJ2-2	TGTGCCAGCAGCTTGGCCACAGTAACCGGGGAGCTGTTTTTT	CASSLATVTGELFF
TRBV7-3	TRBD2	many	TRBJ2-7	TGTGCCAGCAGCCCAGCGGGAGAGGGGCGCGAGCAGTACTTC	CASSPAGEGREQYF
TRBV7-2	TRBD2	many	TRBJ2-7	TGTGCCAGCACCTTTATAGCGGGATCCTACGAGCAGTACTTC	CASTFIAGSYEQYF
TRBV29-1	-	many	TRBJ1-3	TGCAGCGTTGAAGCAGGGGCTGGAAACACCATATATTTT	CSVEAGAGNTIYF
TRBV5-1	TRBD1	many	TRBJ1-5	TGCGCCAGCAGCTCTGGGACAGGGGGGAATCAGCCCCAGCATTTT	CASSSGTGGNQPQHF
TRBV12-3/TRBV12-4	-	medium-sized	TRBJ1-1	TGTGCCAGCAGTTTAATTCGGGGGAACACTGAAGCTTTCTTT	CASSLIRGNTEAFF
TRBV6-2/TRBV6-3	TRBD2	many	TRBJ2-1	TGTGCCAGCAGCCCCGGGAGGGCGTCCTCCTACAATGAGCAGTTCTTC	CASSPGRASSYNEQFF
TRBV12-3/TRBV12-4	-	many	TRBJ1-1	TGTGCCAGCAGTTACACCGTTGAAGCTTTCTTT	CASSYTVEAFF
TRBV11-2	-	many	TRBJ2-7	TGTGCCAGCAGCTTAGTATACGAGCAGTACTTC	CASSLVYEQYF
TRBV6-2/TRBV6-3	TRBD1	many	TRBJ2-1	TGTGCCAGCAGTCCCGGGACAGGAGCCGAAAAGCAGTTCTTC	CASSPGTGAEKQFF
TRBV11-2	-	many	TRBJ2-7	TGTGCCAGCACTTTGAGGCTAGGGTCGGCGTACGAGCAGTACTTC	CASTLRLGSAYEQYF
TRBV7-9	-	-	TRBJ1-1	TGTGCCAGCAGCGCAGGCGGACAGTACACTGAAGCTTTCTTT	CASSAGGQYTEAFF
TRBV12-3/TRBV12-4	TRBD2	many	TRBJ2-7	TGTGCCAGCAGTTCCCTAGCGGGAGTGGGTTCTTACGAGCAGTACTTC	CASSSLAGVGSYEQYF
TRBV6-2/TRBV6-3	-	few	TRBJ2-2	TGTGCCAGCAGCCCTAGGAGTACCGGGGAGCTGTTTTTT	CASSPRSTGELFF
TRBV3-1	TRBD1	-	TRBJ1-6	TGTGCCAGCAGCCCCGGGACAGAATTATGCTTT	CASSPGTELCF
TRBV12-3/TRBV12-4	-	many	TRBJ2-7	TGTGCCAGCAGTTTTCGTCAGGGGATCTACGAGCAGTACTTC	CASSFRQGIYEQYF
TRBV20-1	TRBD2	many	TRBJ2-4	TGCAGTGCTAGACTAGCGGGAGTGGGGGCCAAAAACATTCAGTACTTC	CSARLAGVGAKNIQYF
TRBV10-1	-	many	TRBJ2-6	TGCGCCAGCAGTGAGTCGAGGAGCTCTGGGGCCAACGTCCTGACTTTC	CASSESRSSGANVLTF
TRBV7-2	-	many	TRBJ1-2	TGTGCCAGCACCGCTGCTACGAGATATGGCTACACCTTC	CASTAATRYGYTF
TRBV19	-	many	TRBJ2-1	TGTGCCAGTAGTACAGGGACGGCCACCTACAATGAGCAGTTCTTC	CASSTGTATYNEQFF
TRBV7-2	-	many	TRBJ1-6	TGTGCCAGCAGCTTAGCAGTGGTCCATAATTCACCCCTCCACTTT	CASSLAVVHNSPLHF
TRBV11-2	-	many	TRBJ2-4	TGTGCCAGCAGCTTAGACGGAAACATTCAGTACTTC	CASSLDGNIQYF
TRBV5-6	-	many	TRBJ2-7	TGTGCCAGCAGCTGGGGGCCTCGCTACGAGCAGTACTTC	CASSWGPRYEQYF
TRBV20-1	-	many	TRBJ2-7	TGCAGTGTAGCATCGGAAGAGCAGTACTTC	CSVASEEQYF
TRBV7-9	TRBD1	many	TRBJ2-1	TGTGCCAGCAGCGCGCAGGGGGTTTTTGTCCACAATGAGCAGTTCTTC	CASSAQGVFVHNEQFF
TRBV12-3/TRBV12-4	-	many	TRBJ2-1	TGTGCCAGCAGCGCACGGCAGGGGGGAATGAATGAGCAGTTCTTC	CASSARQGGMNEQFF
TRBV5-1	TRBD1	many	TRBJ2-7	TGCGCCAGCAGCGCGGCCGGGACAGCGACCTACGAGCAGTACTTC	CASSAAGTATYEQYF
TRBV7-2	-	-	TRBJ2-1	TGTGCCAGCAGCTTCAGGAAAGGCTCCTACAATGAGCAGTTCTTC	CASSFRKGSYNEQFF
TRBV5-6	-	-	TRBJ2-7	TGTGCCAGCAGCGGGGTGATCCGGGGCGGGGACTACGAGCAGTACTTC	CASSGVIRGGDYEQYF
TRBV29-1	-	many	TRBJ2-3	TGCAGCGTCACTCAGGGCACAGATACGCAGTATTTT	CSVTQGTDTQYF
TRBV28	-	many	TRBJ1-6	TGTGCCAGCAGTTTACAAGGGGTTAATTCACCCCTCCACTTT	CASSLQGVNSPLHF
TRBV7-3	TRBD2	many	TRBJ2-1	TGTGCCAGCAGCCCACATAAAAGAGGGATTCCGGGAGGGTTGGATGAGCAGTTCTTC	CASSPHKRGIPGGLDEQFF
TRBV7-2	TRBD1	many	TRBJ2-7	TGTGCCAGCAGCCCGCGAGAGGACAGGGACTCCTACGAGCAGTACTTC	CASSPREDRDSYEQYF
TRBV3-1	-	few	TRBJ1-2	TGTGCCAGCAGCCCAAGTCTCAGGGCGGGCTATGGCTACACCTTC	CASSPSLRAGYGYTF
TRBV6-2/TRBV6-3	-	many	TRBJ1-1	TGTGCCAGCACTTCCCTTGGGGGGGCTCGGGCTGAAGCTTTCTTT	CASTSLGGARAEAFF
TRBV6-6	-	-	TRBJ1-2	TGTGCCAGCAGTTACCGCCTGGGCCAGCACTATGGCTACACCTTC	CASSYRLGQHYGYTF
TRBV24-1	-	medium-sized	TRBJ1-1	TGTGCCACTGGGGAAATTTTTGAAGCTTTCTTT	CATGEIFEAFF
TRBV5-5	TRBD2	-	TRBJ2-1	TGTGCCAGCAGCTTGGATAGCGGGGGGTCCTACAATGAGCAGTTCTTC	CASSLDSGGSYNEQFF
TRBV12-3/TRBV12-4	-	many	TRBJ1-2	TGTGCCAGCAGTTTAGGCCAGGGAGGCTACACCTTC	CASSLGQGGYTF
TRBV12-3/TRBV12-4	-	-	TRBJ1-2	TGTGCCAGCAGCCAAGATCACTATGGCTACACCTTC	CASSQDHYGYTF
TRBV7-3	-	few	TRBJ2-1	TGTGCCAGCAGCTTAACTAGTGCGGGTAATGAGCAGTTCTTC	CASSLTSAGNEQFF
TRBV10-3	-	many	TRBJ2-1	TGTGCCATCAGTCAGGCAATCCAACTAGGTGAGCAGTTCTTC	CAISQAIQLGEQFF
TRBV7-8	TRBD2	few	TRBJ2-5	TGTGCCGCGGGGGTAAACCAAGAGACCCAGTACTTC	CAAGVNQETQYF
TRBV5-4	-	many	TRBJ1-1	TGTGCCAGCAGCAACAGGAACACTGAAGCTTTCTTT	CASSNRNTEAFF
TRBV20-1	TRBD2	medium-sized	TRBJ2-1	TGCAGTGCTAGAGATCGAGAGCGGGAGGTCTACAATGAGCAGTTCTTC	CSARDREREVYNEQFF
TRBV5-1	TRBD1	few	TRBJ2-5	TGCGCCAGCAGCCCACCGACAGGGGGCCTCCAAGAGACCCAGTACTTC	CASSPPTGGLQETQYF
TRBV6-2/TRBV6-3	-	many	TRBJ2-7	TGTGCCAGCAGTTTCCTGGTAGCGTCCGGGTCCTACGAGCAGTACTTC	CASSFLVASGSYEQYF
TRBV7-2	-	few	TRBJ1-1	TGTGCCAGCACCCGGGACTCGGGGCCGAACACTGAAGCTTTCTTT	CASTRDSGPNTEAFF